This T cell receptor (beta chain) comes out of a study of T cells in Graves' hyperthyroidism and ophthalmopathy. Study-wide points: Stable hyperthyroidism and ophthalmopathy were separated using 13 V-J signatures.

Hyperthyroidism had been newly diagnosed in patients aged 18 to 65, and its duration was under 2 months. Amplified regions were TCR beta CDR3 sequences from RNA transcripts. The TCR CDR3 was amplified in a first-round RT-PCR using the HTBI primer set. TCRdb independently ran MiXCR on the multiplex PCR reads; one entry per CDR3 protein. The sample lists about 99,000 distinct CDR3 sequences; approximately 48% were seen once. There are many counts of this clonotype. Its antigen is not identified. The CDR3 is 16 residues long. V dropped 6 bases and J dropped 0; count of bases not matched to a gene: 5. Material for sequencing was blood. The TCR comes from a man between 40 and 49 years old with Graves' hyperthyroidism. This chain links TRBV12-3 or TRBV12-4 with TRBJ2-5; 12 positions match TRBD2. The CDR3 sequence is CASRSGLAGYQETQYF. Written as DNA, the CDR3 is TGTGCCAGCAGGTCAGGACTAGCGGGGTACCAAGAGACCCAGTACTTC.